This T cell receptor beta chain was obtained from a study of T-cell reconstitution after alpha-beta-depleted transplantation in children listed by TCRdb under 2016. As for the study more broadly: Using TCR repertoire profiling, the study quantitatively followed how T-cell immune reconstitution unfolded in children after TCRalphabeta/CD19-depleted allogeneic hematopoietic cell transplantation.

In the paper's terms, the treatment or condition label means: allogeneic hematopoietic cell transplantation with graft depleted of TCRalphabeta T cells and CD19 B cells. Transplant recipients were children who received TCRalphabeta/CD19-depleted allogeneic hematopoietic cell grafts. Libraries were built with PCR. The instrument was an Illumina HiSeq 2500. TCR library preparation used molecular barcoding, with unique molecular identifiers applied to normalize quantification of the TCRbeta repertoire. The public reads were quality trimmed at Q25 with fastp and then assembled into clones with MiXCR by TCRdb, keeping productive beta chains. Duplicate CDR3 protein sequences are folded into a single record with the most common DNA and genes. A total of 800,000 to 1,000,000 distinct CDR3 sequences appear in this sample, about 29% of them only once. Together, the top ten hold more than 25% of the sample.

For this clonotype: Its antigen remains undetermined. It has no much larger one-base neighbor in the sample; base qualities were not kept.

The germline ends are 15 bases apart after V is trimmed by 2 bases and J by 0 bases. From its cysteine to its phenylalanine, the CDR3 spans 17 amino acids. CDR3 DNA only is kept here, 51 bases in frame from base 1. CDR1 SGHAT and CDR2 FQNNGV were looked up in the germline V gene. What the work shows at the level of the full study, not this receptor alone: In some patients, the high TCRbeta diversity seen at day 60 was put down to recipient T cells and intrathymic progenitors that had survived conditioning. The apparently early alphabetaT-cell count recovery about two months after transplant was reportedly dependent on only several hundred rapidly expanded clones derived from non-depleted graft cells. Over subsequent months, a decline in hyperexpanded clone frequencies was noted, and after one year, T-cell counts and TCRbeta diversity were mostly ascribed to newly produced T cells.

The receptor comes from a boy less than two years old who had a stem cell transplant for SCID, so the T cells may come from the graft donor. The chain uses TRBV11-2 and TRBJ2-3; 7 matching bases give a weak D call of TRBD2. The specimen was PBMCs, mostly from graft donor cells, collected 360 days after TCRalphabeta/CD19-depleted stem cell transplant. The CDR3 protein: CASSLQGGGLSTDTQYF. The DNA reads as follows: TGTGCCAGCAGCTTACAGGGCGGGGGCCTTAGCACAGATACGCAGTATTTT. The entire variable domain, with the stretches around the CDR3 drawn from the reference TRBV11-2 and TRBJ2-3 proteins, is EAGVAQSPRYKIIEKRQSVAFWCNPISGHATLYWYQQILGQGPKLLIQFQNNGVVDDSQLPKDRFSAERLKGVDSTLKIQPAKLEDSAVYLCASSLQGGGLSTDTQYFGPGTRLTVL.